This TCR beta chain originates from a study of T cells after yellow fever vaccination. V lost 5 bases and J lost 0, with 11 bases in between. The germline V gene encodes CDR1 SGHVS and CDR2 FQNEAQ. There are 14 residues in the CDR3. TCRdb itself ran the 5' RACE reads through MiXCR, one entry per CDR3 protein. The profile shows 300,000 to 350,000 distinct CDR3 sequences, 8% to 9.5% of them singletons. Whole-study results and caveats: Most primary-vaccination clones reappeared after the booster (approximately 95% CD4, roughly 88% CD8). Highly abundant clonotypes carried over from the bulk population could end up in FACS-sorted repertoires as contaminants. Weaker, the secondary response had a peak occurring faster, on day 5 versus 15.

Concerning this clonotype itself: Its cognate antigen is unknown.

The chain is built from TRBV7-8 and TRBJ2-7; maybe TRBD2 (5 bases). This receptor was obtained from a man aged 18 to 35 who received the YFV17D yellow fever vaccine. The sample was PBMCs, taken about 49 days after the first yellow fever vaccination. The CDR3 here is CASSPRVSSYEQYV. In DNA, the CDR3 is TGTGCCAGCAGCCCGCGGGTCAGCTCCTACGAGCAGTACGTC.